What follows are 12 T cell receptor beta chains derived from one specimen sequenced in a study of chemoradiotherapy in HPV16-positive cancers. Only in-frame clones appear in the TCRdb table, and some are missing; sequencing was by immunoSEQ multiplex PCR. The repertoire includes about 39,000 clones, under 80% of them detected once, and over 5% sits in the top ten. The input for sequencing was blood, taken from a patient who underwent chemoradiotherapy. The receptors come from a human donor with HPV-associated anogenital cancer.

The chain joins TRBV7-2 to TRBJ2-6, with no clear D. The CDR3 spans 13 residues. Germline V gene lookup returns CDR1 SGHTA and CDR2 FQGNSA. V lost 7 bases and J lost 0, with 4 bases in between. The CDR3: CASTDSGANVLTF. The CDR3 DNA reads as TGTGCCAGCACAGACTCTGGGGCCAACGTCCTGACTTTC.

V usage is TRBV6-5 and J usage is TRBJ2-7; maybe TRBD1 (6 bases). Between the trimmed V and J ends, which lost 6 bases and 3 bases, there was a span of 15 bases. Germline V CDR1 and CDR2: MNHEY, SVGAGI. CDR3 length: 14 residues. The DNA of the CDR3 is TGTGCCAGCAGGCGTACGGGACAAAACTACGAGCAGTACTTC. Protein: CASRRTGQNYEQYF.

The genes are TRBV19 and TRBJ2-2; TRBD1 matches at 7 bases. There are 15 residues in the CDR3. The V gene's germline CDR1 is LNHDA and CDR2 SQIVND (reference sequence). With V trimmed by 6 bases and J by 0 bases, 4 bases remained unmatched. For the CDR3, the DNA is TGTGCCAGTAGCTGGACAGGCACGAACACCGGGGAGCTGTTTTTT. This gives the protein CASSWTGTNTGELFF.

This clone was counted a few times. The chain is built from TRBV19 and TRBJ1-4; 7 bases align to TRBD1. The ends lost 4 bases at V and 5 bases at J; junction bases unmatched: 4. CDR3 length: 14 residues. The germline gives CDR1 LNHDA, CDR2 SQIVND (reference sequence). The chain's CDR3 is CASSTGQTNEKLFF. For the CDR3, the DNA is TGTGCCAGTAGTACGGGACAGACAAATGAAAAACTGTTTTTT.

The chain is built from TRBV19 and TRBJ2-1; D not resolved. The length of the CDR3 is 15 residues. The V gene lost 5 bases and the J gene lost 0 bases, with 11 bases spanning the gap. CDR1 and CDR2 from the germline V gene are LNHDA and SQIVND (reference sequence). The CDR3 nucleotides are TGTGCCAGTAGTCCGGACGGCAGCTCCTACAATGAGCAGTTCTTC. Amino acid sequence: CASSPDGSSYNEQFF.

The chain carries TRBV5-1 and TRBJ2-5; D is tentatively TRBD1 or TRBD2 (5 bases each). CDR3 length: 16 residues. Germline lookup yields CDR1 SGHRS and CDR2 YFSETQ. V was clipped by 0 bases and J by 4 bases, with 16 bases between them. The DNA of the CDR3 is TGCGCCAGCAGCTTGGATCCGGGGCTAGGAGGAGAGACCCAGTACTTC. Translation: CASSLDPGLGGETQYF.

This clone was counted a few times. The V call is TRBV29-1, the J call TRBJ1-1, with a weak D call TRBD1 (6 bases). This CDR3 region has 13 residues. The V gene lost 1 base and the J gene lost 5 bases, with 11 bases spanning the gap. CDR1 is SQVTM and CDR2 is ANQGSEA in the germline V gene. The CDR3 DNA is TGCAGCGTTGAAGGTACAGGGAAGACTGAAGCTTTCTTT. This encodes CSVEGTGKTEAFF.

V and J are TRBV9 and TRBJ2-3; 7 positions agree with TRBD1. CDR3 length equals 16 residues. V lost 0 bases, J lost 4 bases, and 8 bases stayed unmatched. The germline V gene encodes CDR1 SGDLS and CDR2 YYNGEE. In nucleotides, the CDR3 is TGTGCCAGCAGCGTAGGAGGGGGCGTCACGGCAGATACGCAGTATTTT. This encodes CASSVGGGVTADTQYF.

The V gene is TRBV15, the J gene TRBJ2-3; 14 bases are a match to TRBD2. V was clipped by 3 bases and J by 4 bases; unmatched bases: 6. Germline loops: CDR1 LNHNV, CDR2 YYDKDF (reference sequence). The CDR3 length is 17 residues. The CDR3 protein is CATSRRTSGGLADTQYF. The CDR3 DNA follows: TGTGCCACCAGCAGGAGGACTAGCGGGGGGCTCGCAGATACGCAGTATTTT.

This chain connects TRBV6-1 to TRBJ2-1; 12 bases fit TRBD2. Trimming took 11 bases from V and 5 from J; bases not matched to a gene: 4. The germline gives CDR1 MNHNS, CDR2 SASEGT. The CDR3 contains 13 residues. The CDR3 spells CAGTSGQNNEQFF. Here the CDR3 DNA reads TGTGCCGGGACTAGCGGGCAGAACAATGAGCAGTTCTTC.

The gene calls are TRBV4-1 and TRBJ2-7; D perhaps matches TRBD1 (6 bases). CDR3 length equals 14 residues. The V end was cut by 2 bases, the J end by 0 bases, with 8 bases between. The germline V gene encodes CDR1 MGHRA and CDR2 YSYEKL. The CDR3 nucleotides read TGCGCCAGCAGCCAACAGGACAGCTCCTACGAGCAGTACTTC. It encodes CASSQQDSSYEQYF.

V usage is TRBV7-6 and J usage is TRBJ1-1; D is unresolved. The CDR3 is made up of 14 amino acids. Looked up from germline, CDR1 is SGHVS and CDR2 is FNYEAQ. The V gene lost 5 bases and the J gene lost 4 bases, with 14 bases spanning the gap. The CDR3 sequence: CASSKDRLSTEAFF. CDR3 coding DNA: TGTGCCAGCAGCAAGGACCGACTCTCCACTGAAGCTTTCTTT.